The clone carrying this T cell receptor beta chain has ten or more counts. As yet, its antigen is unknown. Absent ophthalmopathy progression within 18 months defined stable Graves' hyperthyroidism. Patients aged 18 to 65 had newly diagnosed hyperthyroidism of under 2 months' duration. Diagnoses were made from clinical symptoms, serum measures (thyroxine and TRAb), thyroid ultrasound and orbital computed tomography. RNA transcripts gave rise to amplified TCR beta CDR3 regions. The study used the HTBI primer set for a first-round RT-PCR of the TCR CDR3. Via MiXCR, TCRdb re-called the multiplex PCR reads, giving one row per CDR3 protein. Found here are more than 600,000 distinct CDR3 sequences, 16% of them singletons; the top ten hold approximately 8.4%. The sample originates from a study of T cells in Graves' hyperthyroidism and ophthalmopathy. General study findings and limits: From stable hyperthyroidism, ophthalmopathy was separated by a 13 V-J model.

The CDR3 covers 16 residues. J lost 0 bases, V lost 6 bases, and 8 bases had no gene match. CDR1 MNHEY and CDR2 SVGEGT come from the germline V gene. V usage is TRBV6-2 or TRBV6-3 and J usage is TRBJ2-1; 7 bases line up with TRBD2. The sequence was collected from a man younger than 35 with Graves' hyperthyroidism. Sequencing input: blood. In DNA form, the CDR3 reads TGTGCCAGCAGCCCGCGAGGCGGGAGCTCCTACAATGAGCAGTTCTTC. It codes for CASSPRGGSSYNEQFF.